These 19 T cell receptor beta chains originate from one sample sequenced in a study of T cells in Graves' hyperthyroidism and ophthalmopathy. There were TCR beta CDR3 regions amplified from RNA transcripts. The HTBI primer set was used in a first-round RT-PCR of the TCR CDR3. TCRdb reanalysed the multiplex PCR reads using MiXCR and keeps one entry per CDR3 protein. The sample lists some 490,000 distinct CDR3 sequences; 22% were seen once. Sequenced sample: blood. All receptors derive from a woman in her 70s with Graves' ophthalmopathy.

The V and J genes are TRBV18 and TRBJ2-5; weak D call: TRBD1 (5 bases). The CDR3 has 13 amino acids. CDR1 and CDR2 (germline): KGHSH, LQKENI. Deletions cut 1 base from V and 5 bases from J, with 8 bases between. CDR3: CASSPRRVETQYF. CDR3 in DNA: TGTGCCAGCTCACCACGCAGGGTCGAGACCCAGTACTTC.

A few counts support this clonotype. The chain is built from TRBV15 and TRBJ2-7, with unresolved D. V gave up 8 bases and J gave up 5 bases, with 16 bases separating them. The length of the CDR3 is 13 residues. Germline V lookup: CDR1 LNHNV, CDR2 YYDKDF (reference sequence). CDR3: CATVSAKPHEQYF. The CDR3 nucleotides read TGTGCCACCGTAAGCGCAAAACCTCACGAGCAGTACTTC. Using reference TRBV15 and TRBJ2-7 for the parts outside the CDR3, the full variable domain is DAMVIQNPRYQVTQFGKPVTLSCSQTLNHNVMYWYQQKSSQAPKLLFHYYDKDFNNEADTPDNFQSRRPNTSFCFLDIRSPGLGDTAMYLCATVSAKPHEQYFGPGTRLTVT.

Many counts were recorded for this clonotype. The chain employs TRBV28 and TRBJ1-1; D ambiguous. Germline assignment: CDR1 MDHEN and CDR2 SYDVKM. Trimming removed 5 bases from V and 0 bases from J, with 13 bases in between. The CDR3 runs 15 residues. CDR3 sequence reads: CASSTHQSMNTEAFF. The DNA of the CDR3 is TGTGCCAGCAGTACTCACCAGTCCATGAACACTGAAGCTTTCTTT.

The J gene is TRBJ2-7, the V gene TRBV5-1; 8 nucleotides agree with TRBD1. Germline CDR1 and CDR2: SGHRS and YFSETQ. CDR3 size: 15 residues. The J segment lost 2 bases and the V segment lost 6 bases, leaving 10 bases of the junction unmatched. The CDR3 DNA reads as TGCGCCAGCACGAAGACAGGGGACGGGACCTACGAGCAGTACTTC. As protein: CASTKTGDGTYEQYF.

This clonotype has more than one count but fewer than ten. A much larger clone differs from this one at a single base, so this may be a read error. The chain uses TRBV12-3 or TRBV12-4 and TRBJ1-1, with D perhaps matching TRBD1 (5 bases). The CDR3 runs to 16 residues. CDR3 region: CASSLDTTAGGTEASF. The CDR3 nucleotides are TGTGCCAGCAGTTTGGACACTACGGCGGGCGGCACTGAAGCTTCCTTT.

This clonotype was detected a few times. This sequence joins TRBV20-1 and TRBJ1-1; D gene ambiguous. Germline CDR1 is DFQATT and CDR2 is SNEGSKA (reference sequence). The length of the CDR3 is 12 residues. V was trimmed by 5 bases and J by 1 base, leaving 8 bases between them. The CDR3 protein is CSAEAQNTEAFF. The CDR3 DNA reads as TGCAGTGCTGAGGCACAGAACACTGAAGCTTTCTTT.

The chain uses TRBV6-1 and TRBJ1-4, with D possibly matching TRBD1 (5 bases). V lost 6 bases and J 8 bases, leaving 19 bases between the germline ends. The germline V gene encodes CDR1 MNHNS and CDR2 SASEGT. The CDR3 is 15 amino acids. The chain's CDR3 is CASRNDRERREKLFF. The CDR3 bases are TGTGCCAGCAGAAACGACAGAGAACGAAGGGAAAAACTGTTTTTT.

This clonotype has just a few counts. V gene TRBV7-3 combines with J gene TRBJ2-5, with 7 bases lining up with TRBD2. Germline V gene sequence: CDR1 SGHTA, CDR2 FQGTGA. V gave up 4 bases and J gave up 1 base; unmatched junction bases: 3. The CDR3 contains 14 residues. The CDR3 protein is CASSSGGFQETQYF. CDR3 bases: TGTGCCAGCAGCTCCGGGGGGTTCCAAGAGACCCAGTACTTC.

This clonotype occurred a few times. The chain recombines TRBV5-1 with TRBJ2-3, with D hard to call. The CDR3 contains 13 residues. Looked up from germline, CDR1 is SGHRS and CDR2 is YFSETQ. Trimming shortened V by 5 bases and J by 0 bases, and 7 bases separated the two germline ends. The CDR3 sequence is CASRGPSTDTQYF. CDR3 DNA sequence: TGCGCCAGCAGAGGTCCTAGCACAGATACGCAGTATTTT.

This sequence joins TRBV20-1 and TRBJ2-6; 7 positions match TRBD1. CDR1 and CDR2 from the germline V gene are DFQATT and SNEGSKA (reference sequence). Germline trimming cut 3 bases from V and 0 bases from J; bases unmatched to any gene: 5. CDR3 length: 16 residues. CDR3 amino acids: CSASRQGLSGANVLTF. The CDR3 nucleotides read TGCAGTGCTAGTCGACAGGGCCTCTCTGGGGCCAACGTCCTGACTTTC.

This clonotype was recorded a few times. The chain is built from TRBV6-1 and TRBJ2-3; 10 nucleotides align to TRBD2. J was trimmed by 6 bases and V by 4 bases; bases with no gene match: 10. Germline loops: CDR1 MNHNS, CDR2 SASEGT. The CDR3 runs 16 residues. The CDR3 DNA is TGTGCCAGCAGTGCCGGGTCTAGCGGGAGTTCGGATACGCAGTATTTT. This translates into CASSAGSSGSSDTQYF.

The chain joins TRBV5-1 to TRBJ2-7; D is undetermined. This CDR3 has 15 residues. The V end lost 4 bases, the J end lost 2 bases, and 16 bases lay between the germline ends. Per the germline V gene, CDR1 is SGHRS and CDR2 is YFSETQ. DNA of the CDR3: TGCGCCAGCAGCCCAGCGAGTGTCGGCACCTACGAGCAGTACTTC. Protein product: CASSPASVGTYEQYF.

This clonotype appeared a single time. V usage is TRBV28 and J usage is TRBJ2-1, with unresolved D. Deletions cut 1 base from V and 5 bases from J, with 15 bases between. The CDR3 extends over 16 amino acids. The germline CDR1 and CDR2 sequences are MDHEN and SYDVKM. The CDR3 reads CASSLFRLDVNNEQFF. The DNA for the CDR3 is TGTGCCAGCAGTTTATTCCGGCTAGATGTGAACAATGAGCAGTTCTTC.

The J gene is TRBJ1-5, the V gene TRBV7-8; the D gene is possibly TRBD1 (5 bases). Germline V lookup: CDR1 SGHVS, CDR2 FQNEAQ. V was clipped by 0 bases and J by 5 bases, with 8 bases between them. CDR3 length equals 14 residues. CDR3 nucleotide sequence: TGTGCCAGCAGCTTAGCAGGGGAGGATCAGCCCCAGCATTTT. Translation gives CASSLAGEDQPQHF.

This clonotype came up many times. CDR3: CSAITGLHTEAFF. The CDR3 DNA reads TGCAGTGCTATTACAGGGTTACACACTGAAGCTTTCTTT. V is TRBV20-1 and J is TRBJ1-1, with a possible D match to TRBD1 (6 bases). Germline lookup yields CDR1 DFQATT and CDR2 SNEGSKA (reference sequence). The CDR3 is made up of 13 amino acids. Trimming removed 4 bases at V and 3 bases at J, with 12 bases between.

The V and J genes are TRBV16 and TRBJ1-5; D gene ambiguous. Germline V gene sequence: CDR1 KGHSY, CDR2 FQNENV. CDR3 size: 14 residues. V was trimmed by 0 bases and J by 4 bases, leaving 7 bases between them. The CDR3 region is CASSQSYGNQPQHF. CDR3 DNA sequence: TGTGCCAGCAGCCAATCGTACGGGAATCAGCCCCAGCATTTT.

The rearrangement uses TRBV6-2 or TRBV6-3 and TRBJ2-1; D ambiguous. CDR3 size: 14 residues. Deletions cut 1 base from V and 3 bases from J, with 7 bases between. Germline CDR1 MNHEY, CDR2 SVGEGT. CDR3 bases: TGTGCCAGCAGTTACTTCGGCGGCTACAATGAGCAGTTCTTC. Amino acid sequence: CASSYFGGYNEQFF.

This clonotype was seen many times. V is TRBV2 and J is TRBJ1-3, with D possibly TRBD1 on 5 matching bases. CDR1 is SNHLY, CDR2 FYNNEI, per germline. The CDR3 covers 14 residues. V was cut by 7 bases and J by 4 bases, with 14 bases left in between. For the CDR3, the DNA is TGTGCCAGCACTCAAAGCAGGGAAGGAAACACCATATATTTT. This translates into CASTQSREGNTIYF.

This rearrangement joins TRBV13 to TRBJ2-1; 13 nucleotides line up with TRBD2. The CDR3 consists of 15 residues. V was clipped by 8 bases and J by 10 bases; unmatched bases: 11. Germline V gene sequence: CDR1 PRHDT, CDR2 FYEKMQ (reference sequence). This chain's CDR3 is CASGRGLAGVEEQFF. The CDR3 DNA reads TGTGCCAGCGGCAGAGGACTAGCGGGAGTTGAAGAGCAGTTCTTC.